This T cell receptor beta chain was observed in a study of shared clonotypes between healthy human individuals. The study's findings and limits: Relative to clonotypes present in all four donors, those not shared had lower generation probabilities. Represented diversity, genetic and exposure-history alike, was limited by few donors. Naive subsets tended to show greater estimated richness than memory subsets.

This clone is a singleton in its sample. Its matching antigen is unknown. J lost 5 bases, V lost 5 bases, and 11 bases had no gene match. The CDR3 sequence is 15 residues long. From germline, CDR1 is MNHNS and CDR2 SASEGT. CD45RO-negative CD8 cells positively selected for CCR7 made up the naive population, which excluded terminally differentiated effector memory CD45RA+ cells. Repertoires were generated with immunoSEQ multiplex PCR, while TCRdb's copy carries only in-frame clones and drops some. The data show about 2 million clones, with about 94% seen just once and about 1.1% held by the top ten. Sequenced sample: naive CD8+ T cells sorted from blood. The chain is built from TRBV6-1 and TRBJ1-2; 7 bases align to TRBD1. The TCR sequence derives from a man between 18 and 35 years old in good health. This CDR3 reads CASSSLGTESYGYTF. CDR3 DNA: TGTGCCAGCAGTTCCCTTGGGACAGAATCTTATGGCTACACCTTC.